What follows are 16 T cell receptor beta chains derived from one specimen sequenced in a study of regulatory T cells in long-lasting Graves disease. Stated time point: persistent/refractory GD, antithyroid drugs over 5 years with positive TRAb. Construction of the TCR library relied on RNA isolated from PBMCs. Combining iRepertoire HTBI primers with Arm-PCR of CDR3 regions, the authors built TCR beta libraries. TCRdb ran MiXCR on the multiplex PCR reads and lists one entry per CDR3 protein. The table records hundreds of thousands of distinct CDR3 sequences, approximately 31% of them present only once. Sequencing was performed on peripheral blood mononuclear cells (PBMCs), taken when the disease was refractory, from a patient treated with antithyroid drugs. Every receptor here comes from a female donor with Graves disease.

This chain uses TRBV5-6 with TRBJ1-1; D remains ambiguous. In germline, CDR1 is SGHDT, CDR2 YYEEEE. V gave up 4 bases and J gave up 1 base, with 14 bases separating them. The CDR3 is made up of 15 amino acids. For the CDR3, the DNA is TGTGCCAGCAGCCCGTTTCGGCCCCCGAACACTGAAGCTTTCTTT. This encodes CASSPFRPPNTEAFF.

The J gene is TRBJ1-4, the V gene TRBV27; the match to TRBD1 covers 8 bases. The ends lost 4 bases at V and 7 bases at J; junction bases unmatched: 8. The CDR3 length is 15 residues. Looked up from germline, CDR1 is MNHEY and CDR2 is SMNVEV (reference sequence). The CDR3 DNA sequence: TGTGCCAGCAGTTCATCCACAGGGGGAAGTGAAAAACTGTTTTTT. Translation gives CASSSSTGGSEKLFF.

This clonotype was seen a few times. The V gene is TRBV10-3, the J gene TRBJ1-1; 8 bases fit TRBD1. CDR1 and CDR2 (germline): ENHRY, SYGVKD. The V segment lost 2 bases and the J segment 2 bases; nucleotides outside the gene matches: 4. CDR3 length equals 15 residues. The chain's CDR3 is CAISEGTGFNTEAFF. CDR3 sequence (DNA): TGTGCCATCAGTGAGGGGACAGGATTTAACACTGAAGCTTTCTTT.

In this sample, this clonotype turned up a few times. V and J are TRBV20-1 and TRBJ1-2; the match to TRBD1 covers 7 bases. Trimming at V came to 1 base and at J to 0 bases, leaving 5 bases not matched to a gene. The V gene's germline CDR1 is DFQATT and CDR2 SNEGSKA (reference sequence). This CDR3 is built from 15 residues. In DNA form, the CDR3 reads TGCAGTGCTAGAGGACAGGGAGCGTCTAACTATGGCTACACCTTC. Protein: CSARGQGASNYGYTF.

The V gene is TRBV9, the J gene TRBJ2-5; TRBD2 agrees at 14 bases. V trimming: 3 bases; J trimming: 4 bases; junction bases outside the gene matches: 5. CDR3 length: 16 residues. CDR1 is SGDLS and CDR2 is YYNGEE in the germline V gene. The CDR3 sequence: CASSAQGLAGAETQYF. The CDR3 DNA is TGTGCCAGCAGCGCCCAGGGACTAGCGGGAGCAGAGACCCAGTACTTC.

The V and J genes are TRBV6-4 and TRBJ1-5, with 7 bases lining up with TRBD1. Germline V lookup: CDR1 MRHNA, CDR2 SNTAGT. The length of the CDR3 is 13 residues. Trimming took 7 bases from V and 7 from J; bases not matched to a gene: 7. CDR3 loop: CASKTQGEQPQHF. CDR3 DNA sequence: TGTGCCAGCAAGACGCAGGGGGAGCAGCCCCAGCATTTT.

This clonotype was recorded a few times. The rearrangement uses TRBV20-1 and TRBJ2-5; 10 bases align to TRBD2. CDR3 size: 16 residues. V lost 2 bases and J lost 7; bases outside the gene matches: 13. Germline V CDR1 and CDR2: DFQATT, SNEGSKA (reference sequence). The CDR3 reads CSARRLPSGSPGTQYF. In DNA form, the CDR3 reads TGCAGTGCTAGACGCCTCCCTAGCGGGAGCCCAGGGACCCAGTACTTC.

The V call is TRBV20-1, the J call TRBJ2-7, with 11 positions matching TRBD2. Per germline, CDR1 DFQATT and CDR2 SNEGSKA (reference sequence). V was pared by 5 bases and J by 6 bases, with 12 bases of the junction left unmatched. This CDR3 is 15 amino acids long. CDR3 DNA sequence: TGCAGTGCTTTTTACACTAGCGGGAGTGGGATCGAGCAGTACTTC. It is translated as CSAFYTSGSGIEQYF.

This clonotype was recorded a few times. V gene TRBV7-9 combines with J gene TRBJ2-7, with D perhaps TRBD2 (6 bases). CDR3 size: 14 residues. CDR1 is SEHNR, CDR2 FQNEAQ, per germline (reference sequence). Between the trimmed V and J ends, which lost 4 bases and 0 bases, there was a span of 10 bases. The CDR3 reads CASSWDWSSYEQYF. The CDR3 DNA reads as TGTGCCAGCAGCTGGGACTGGAGCTCCTACGAGCAGTACTTC. The full variable domain, rest sourced from reference TRBV7-9 and TRBJ2-7, is DTGVSQNPRHKITKRGQNVTFRCDPISEHNRLYWYRQTLGQGPEFLTYFQNEAQLEKSRLLSDRFSAERPKGSFSTLEIQRTEQGDSAMYLCASSWDWSSYEQYFGPGTRLTVT.

The chain recombines TRBV6-2 or TRBV6-3 with TRBJ1-1; 7 nucleotides align to TRBD1. Per germline, CDR1 MNHEY and CDR2 SVGEGT. The CDR3 length is 14 residues. V shed 6 bases and J 6 bases; nucleotides not matched to a gene: 10. The CDR3 is CASSRAGRGSEAFF. The CDR3 DNA sequence: TGTGCCAGCAGCCGGGCAGGCAGGGGGTCTGAAGCTTTCTTT.

The V gene is TRBV5-1, the J gene TRBJ2-7; the match to TRBD2 covers 12 bases. Germline-derived CDR1 and CDR2 are SGHRS and YFSETQ. The CDR3 totals 17 residues. The V segment lost 4 bases and the J segment 0 bases; nucleotides outside the gene matches: 8. The CDR3 loop is CASSPGLAGRSSYEQYF. The DNA of the CDR3 is TGCGCCAGCAGCCCGGGACTAGCGGGTCGCAGCTCCTACGAGCAGTACTTC.

The chain combines TRBV19 with TRBJ1-1; TRBD1 agrees at 7 bases. V shed 8 bases, J shed 1 base, and the junction held 4 bases outside the gene matches. Per germline, CDR1 LNHDA and CDR2 SQIVND (reference sequence). This CDR3 contains 13 residues. The CDR3 sequence: CASYDRENTEAFF. DNA for the CDR3: TGTGCCAGTTACGACAGGGAGAACACTGAAGCTTTCTTT.

This clonotype was picked up a small number of times. This chain uses TRBV5-1 with TRBJ2-7, with 8 positions matching TRBD2. The CDR3 is 15 amino acids. V trimming: 9 bases; J trimming: 4 bases; junction bases outside the gene matches: 15. CDR1 and CDR2 (germline): SGHRS, YFSETQ. CDR3 nucleotide sequence: TGCGCCACCTCCGAGGGCACTAGCGGAGTTTACGAGCAGTACTTC. Its protein product is CATSEGTSGVYEQYF.

The sample holds a few counts of this clonotype. V is TRBV11-2 and J is TRBJ1-1, with TRBD1 identical over 9 bases. V lost 1 base, J lost 7 bases, and 7 bases stayed unmatched. Germline CDR1 is SGHAT and CDR2 is FQNNGV. This CDR3 is 15 amino acids long. CDR3 sequence: CASSLGGQGCGEAFF. CDR3 in DNA: TGTGCCAGCAGCTTAGGGGGACAGGGCTGCGGTGAAGCTTTCTTT.

V and J are TRBV7-3 and TRBJ2-3; D perhaps matches TRBD1 (6 bases). Germline CDR1 reads SGHTA; CDR2 reads FQGTGA. V was clipped by 2 bases and J by 5 bases, with 17 bases between them. The CDR3 contains 16 residues. CDR3 protein: CASSLSGTQGQDTQYF. The CDR3 DNA is TGTGCCAGCAGCTTATCAGGGACGCAGGGGCAAGATACGCAGTATTTT.

This clonotype turned up a few times. V gene TRBV6-5 combines with J gene TRBJ1-1; 8 bases fit TRBD1. CDR1 is MNHEY, CDR2 SVGAGI, per germline. CDR3 size: 17 residues. The V gene end was trimmed by 4 bases and the J gene end by 6 bases; junction bases not matched to a gene: 16. The CDR3 DNA reads as TGTGCCAGCAGTTCCCCCATGGGGCAGGGGGCGAGCGCTGAAGCTTTCTTT. It is translated as CASSSPMGQGASAEAFF.